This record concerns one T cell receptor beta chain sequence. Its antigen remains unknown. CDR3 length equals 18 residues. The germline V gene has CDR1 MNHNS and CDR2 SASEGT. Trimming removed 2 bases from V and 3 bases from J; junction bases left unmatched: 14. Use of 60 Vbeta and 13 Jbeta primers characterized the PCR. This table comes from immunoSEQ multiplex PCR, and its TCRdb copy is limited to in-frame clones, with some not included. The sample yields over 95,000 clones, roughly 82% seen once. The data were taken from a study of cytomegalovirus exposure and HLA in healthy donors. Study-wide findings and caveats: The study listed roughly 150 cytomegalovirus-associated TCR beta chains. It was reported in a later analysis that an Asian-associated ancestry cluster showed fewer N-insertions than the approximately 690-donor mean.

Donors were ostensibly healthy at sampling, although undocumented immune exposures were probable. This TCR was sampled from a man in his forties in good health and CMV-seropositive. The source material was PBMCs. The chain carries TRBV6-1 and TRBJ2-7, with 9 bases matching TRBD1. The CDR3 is CASSEMSGAGQGNYEQYF. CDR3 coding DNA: TGTGCCAGCAGTGAAATGAGTGGGGCGGGACAGGGAAACTACGAGCAGTACTTC.